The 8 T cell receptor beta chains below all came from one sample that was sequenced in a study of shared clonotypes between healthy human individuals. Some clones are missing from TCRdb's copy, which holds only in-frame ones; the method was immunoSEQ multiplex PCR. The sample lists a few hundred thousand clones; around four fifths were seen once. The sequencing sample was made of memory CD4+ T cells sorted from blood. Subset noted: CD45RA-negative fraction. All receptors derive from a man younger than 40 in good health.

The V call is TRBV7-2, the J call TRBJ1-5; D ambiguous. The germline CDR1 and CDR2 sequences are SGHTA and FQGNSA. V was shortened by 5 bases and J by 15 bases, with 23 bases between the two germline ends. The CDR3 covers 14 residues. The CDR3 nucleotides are TGTGCCAGCAGCCAGGACCCGGACCCGTTCTTTCCGCATTTT. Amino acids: CASSQDPDPFFPHF.

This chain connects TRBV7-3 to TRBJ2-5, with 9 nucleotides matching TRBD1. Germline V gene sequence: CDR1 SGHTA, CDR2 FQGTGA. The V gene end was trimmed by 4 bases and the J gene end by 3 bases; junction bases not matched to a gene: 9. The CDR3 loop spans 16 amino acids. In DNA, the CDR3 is TGTGCCAGCAGCTCCCAATCGGACAGGGGAAAAGAGACCCAGTACTTC. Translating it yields CASSSQSDRGKETQYF.

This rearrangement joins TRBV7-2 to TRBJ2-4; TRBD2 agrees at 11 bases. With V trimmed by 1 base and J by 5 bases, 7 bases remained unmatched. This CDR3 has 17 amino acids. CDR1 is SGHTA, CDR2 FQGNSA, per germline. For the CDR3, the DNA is TGTGCCAGCAGCTTAGGTCCCGGGACTAGCGGTCAAAACATTCAGTACTTC. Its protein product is CASSLGPGTSGQNIQYF.

CDR3: CASSATGFPSYEQYF. The CDR3 DNA sequence: TGTGCCAGCAGTGCCACAGGGTTTCCATCGTACGAGCAGTACTTC. The rearrangement joins TRBV9 to TRBJ2-7, with a tentative D call TRBD1 (6 bases). The CDR3 extends over 15 amino acids. Germline CDR1 and CDR2: SGDLS and YYNGEE. V lost 5 bases and J lost 4, with 19 bases in between.

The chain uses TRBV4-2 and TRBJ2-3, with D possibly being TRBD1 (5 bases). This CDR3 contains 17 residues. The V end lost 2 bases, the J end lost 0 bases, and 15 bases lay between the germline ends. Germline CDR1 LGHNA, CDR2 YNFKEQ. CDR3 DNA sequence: TGTGCCAGCAGCCAAAGCAGAAGGGGTCTTAGCACAGATACGCAGTATTTT. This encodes CASSQSRRGLSTDTQYF.

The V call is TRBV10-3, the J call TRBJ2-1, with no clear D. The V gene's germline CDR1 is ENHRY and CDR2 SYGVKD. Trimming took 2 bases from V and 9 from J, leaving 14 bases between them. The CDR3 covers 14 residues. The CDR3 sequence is CAISEDIAPGEQFF. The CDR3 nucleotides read TGTGCCATCAGTGAGGACATTGCCCCGGGTGAGCAGTTCTTC.

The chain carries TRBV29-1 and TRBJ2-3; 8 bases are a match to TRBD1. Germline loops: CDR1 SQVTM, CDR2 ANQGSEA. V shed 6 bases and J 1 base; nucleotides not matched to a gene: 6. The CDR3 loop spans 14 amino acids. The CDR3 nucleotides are TGCAGCGTAGACGGGACAGGTCGCACAGATACGCAGTATTTT. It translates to CSVDGTGRTDTQYF.

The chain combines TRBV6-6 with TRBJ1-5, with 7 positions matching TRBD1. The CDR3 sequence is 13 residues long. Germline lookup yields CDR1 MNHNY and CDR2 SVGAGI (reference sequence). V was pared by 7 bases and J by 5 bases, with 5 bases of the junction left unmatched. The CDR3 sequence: CASKVTGDQPQHF. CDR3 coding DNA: TGTGCCAGCAAGGTCACAGGGGATCAGCCCCAGCATTTT.